Below are 24 T cell receptor beta chains sequenced from a single sample in a study of blood T cell repertoires in COVID-19. Assay used: immunoSEQ multiplex PCR; TCRdb lists only in-frame clones, some missing. The sample lists about 140,000 clones, more than 75% occurring once. Sample: peripheral blood. These receptors were collected from a woman at least 80 years old with acute or convalescent COVID-19.

This rearrangement joins TRBV4-1 to TRBJ1-2; maybe TRBD1 (5 bases). The CDR3 loop spans 14 amino acids. Germline lookup yields CDR1 MGHRA and CDR2 YSYEKL. Trimming left V 2 bases short and J 8 bases short, with 15 bases between. The CDR3 sequence: CASSQIPRATGYTF. For the CDR3, the DNA is TGCGCCAGCAGCCAAATTCCCAGGGCGACGGGCTACACCTTC.

The chain has TRBV19 and TRBJ1-1, with 8 bases that match TRBD1. CDR3 size: 14 residues. The ends lost 7 bases at V and 9 bases at J; junction bases unmatched: 13. The germline V gene encodes CDR1 LNHDA and CDR2 SQIVND (reference sequence). The CDR3 reads CASTLRGLPKQAFF. CDR3 nucleotides: TGTGCCAGTACTCTCAGGGGGCTGCCAAAACAAGCTTTCTTT. Supplemented by reference TRBV19 and TRBJ1-1, the full variable domain reads DGGITQSPKYLFRKEGQNVTLSCEQNLNHDAMYWYRQDPGQGLRLIYYSQIVNDFQKGDIAEGYSVSREKKESFPLTVTSAQKNPTAFYLCASTLRGLPKQAFFGQGTRLTVV.

CDR3 sequence (DNA): TGTGCCAGCAGCCTAGCGGACACAGATACGCAGTATTTT. Its protein product is CASSLADTDTQYF. The genes are TRBV28 and TRBJ2-3; 7 positions agree with TRBD2. Germline V gene sequence: CDR1 MDHEN, CDR2 SYDVKM. The CDR3 sequence is 13 residues long. With V trimmed by 6 bases and J by 2 bases, 2 bases remained unmatched.

CDR3 residues: CASSAAGGDGDTQYF. CDR3 DNA: TGTGCCAGCAGCGCGGCGGGAGGGGACGGGGATACGCAGTATTTT. The chain employs TRBV9 and TRBJ2-3, with 9 bases fitting TRBD2. With V trimmed by 3 bases and J by 6 bases, 8 bases remained unmatched. Per germline, CDR1 SGDLS and CDR2 YYNGEE. The CDR3 consists of 15 residues.

This chain links TRBV5-4 with TRBJ2-5; 7 nucleotides line up with TRBD2. The V segment lost 3 bases and the J segment 1 base; nucleotides outside the gene matches: 9. Germline V gene data show CDR1 as SGHNT and CDR2 as YYREEE (reference sequence). This CDR3 contains 16 residues. CDR3 nucleotide sequence: TGTGCCAGCAGCTGGGGCGGGCTAGCGGCCCAAGAGACCCAGTACTTC. Its translation: CASSWGGLAAQETQYF. Based on the CDR3 plus reference TRBV5-4 and TRBJ2-5, the full variable domain is ETGVTQSPTHLIKTRGQQVTLRCSSQSGHNTVSWYQQALGQGPQFIFQYYREEENGRGNFPPRFSGLQFPNYSSELNVNALELDDSALYLCASSWGGLAAQETQYFGPGTRLLVL.

The gene calls are TRBV7-9 and TRBJ1-1; a possible D gene is TRBD1 (6 bases). The CDR3 loop spans 14 amino acids. V lost 6 bases to trimming and J lost 1 base, with 12 bases between them. Germline CDR1 SEHNR, CDR2 FQNEAQ (reference sequence). This chain's CDR3 is CASSLGTPNTEAFF. The CDR3 DNA reads as TGTGCCAGCAGTCTCGGGACACCGAACACTGAAGCTTTCTTT.

The V gene is TRBV19, the J gene TRBJ2-7; 8 bases are shared with TRBD1. Germline V lookup: CDR1 LNHDA, CDR2 SQIVND (reference sequence). The J segment lost 3 bases and the V segment lost 3 bases, leaving 7 bases of the junction unmatched. This CDR3 is built from 15 residues. The CDR3 loop reads CASSIGQGEIYEQYF. DNA for the CDR3: TGTGCCAGTAGTATTGGACAGGGCGAGATCTACGAGCAGTACTTC.

This chain connects TRBV7-2 to TRBJ2-5; D is possibly TRBD1 (5 bases). The CDR3 loop spans 15 amino acids. Germline loops: CDR1 SGHTA, CDR2 FQGNSA. Trimming shortened V by 2 bases and J by 1 base, and 11 bases separated the two germline ends. The CDR3 DNA is TGTGCCAGCAGCTTAAGGGGCAGCCCCCAAGAGACCCAGTACTTC. This encodes CASSLRGSPQETQYF.

The chain links TRBV28 to TRBJ2-7; 7 bases are a match to TRBD1. The CDR3 has 14 amino acids. With V trimmed by 10 bases and J by 5 bases, 14 bases remained unmatched. The germline CDR1 and CDR2 sequences are MDHEN and SYDVKM. In DNA form, the CDR3 reads TGTGCCACCCATCGAAGAGGGGGCCATGACGAGCAGTACTTC. Amino acid sequence: CATHRRGGHDEQYF. The entire variable domain, with the rest obtained from reference TRBV28 and TRBJ2-7, is as follows: DVKVTQSSRYLVKRTGEKVFLECVQDMDHENMFWYRQDPGLGLRLIYFSYDVKMKEKGDIPEGYSVSREKKERFSLILESASTNQTSMYLCATHRRGGHDEQYFGPGTRLTVT.

In DNA, the CDR3 is TGTGCCAGCAGTGGTGGGGGTAGCGGGAGGTACGAGCAGTACTTC. This translates into CASSGGGSGRYEQYF. The V call is TRBV28, the J call TRBJ2-7; 10 bases are a match to TRBD2. CDR1 and CDR2 (germline): MDHEN, SYDVKM. After removal of 5 bases from V and 4 bases from J, the junction contained 8 bases not matched to a gene. The CDR3 length is 15 residues.

The V call is TRBV19, the J call TRBJ2-2; 8 nucleotides align to TRBD1. V trimming: 7 bases; J trimming: 2 bases; junction bases outside the gene matches: 6. Germline values: CDR1 LNHDA, CDR2 SQIVND (reference sequence). The CDR3 has 15 amino acids. CDR3 residues: CASKWDRTNTGELFF. CDR3 sequence (DNA): TGTGCCAGTAAGTGGGACAGGACTAACACCGGGGAGCTGTTTTTT.

The gene calls are TRBV7-9 and TRBJ2-5; D is possibly TRBD1 (6 bases). The germline V gene encodes CDR1 SEHNR and CDR2 FQNEAQ (reference sequence). The CDR3 is 16 amino acids. Deletions cut 1 base from V and 1 base from J, with 13 bases between. As DNA, the CDR3 is TGTGCCAGCAGCTTAGGAGGCAGGGGTTCCCAAGAGACCCAGTACTTC. This gives the protein CASSLGGRGSQETQYF.

The chain uses TRBV27 and TRBJ1-6, with D uncertain. V was pared by 4 bases and J by 0 bases, with 4 bases between. From germline, CDR1 is MNHEY and CDR2 SMNVEV (reference sequence). This CDR3 has 14 amino acids. CDR3 residues: CASSSSSYNSPLHF. The CDR3 DNA reads as TGTGCCAGCAGTTCCAGCTCCTATAATTCACCCCTCCACTTT.

The chain employs TRBV10-3 and TRBJ2-1; weak D call: TRBD1 (5 bases). This CDR3 is 12 amino acids long. CDR1 and CDR2 (germline): ENHRY, SYGVKD. The CDR3 nucleotides read TGTGCAATAGGGGACTCCTACAATGAGCAGTTCTTC. Encoded protein: CAIGDSYNEQFF.

The CDR3 DNA sequence: TGTGCCAGCAGTGAGACGGGACTAGAAGGAGAGACCCAGTACTTC. It codes for CASSETGLEGETQYF. The genes are TRBV2 and TRBJ2-5; 8 bases are a match to TRBD2. V trimming: 3 bases; J trimming: 4 bases; junction bases outside the gene matches: 7. The CDR3 contains 15 residues. The germline V gene encodes CDR1 SNHLY and CDR2 FYNNEI.

V is TRBV7-9 and J is TRBJ2-7; 7 bases line up with TRBD1. CDR3 length: 15 residues. V lost 5 bases and J lost 4; bases outside the gene matches: 11. The germline CDR1 and CDR2 sequences are SEHNR and FQNEAQ (reference sequence). The CDR3 sequence: CASSPLDRAKYEQYF. Written as DNA, the CDR3 is TGTGCCAGCAGCCCGCTAGACAGGGCTAAGTACGAGCAGTACTTC.

This chain uses TRBV7-8 with TRBJ2-5; D may be TRBD2 (5 bases). The V end was cut by 1 base, the J end by 4 bases, with 10 bases between. The V gene's germline CDR1 is SGHVS and CDR2 FQNEAQ. The CDR3 totals 14 residues. CDR3 loop: CASSLGDRGETQYF. CDR3 nucleotide sequence: TGTGCCAGCAGCTTAGGCGACCGGGGAGAGACCCAGTACTTC.

This clone was seen a single time. The V and J genes are TRBV5-1 and TRBJ1-1, with 8 bases lining up with TRBD1. The trim removed 0 bases at V and 8 bases at J, leaving 9 bases unmatched. CDR1 is SGHRS, CDR2 YFSETQ, per germline. This CDR3 comprises 15 residues. The CDR3 loop reads CASSLETGGYLEAFF. Written as DNA, the CDR3 is TGCGCCAGCAGCTTGGAAACAGGGGGGTATCTGGAAGCTTTCTTT.

This clone showed up just a few times. The chain recombines TRBV9 with TRBJ2-7; 11 nucleotides agree with TRBD2. With 0 bases clipped from V and 5 bases from J, the junction kept 1 base outside the gene matches. Germline V CDR1 and CDR2: SGDLS, YYNGEE. This CDR3 comprises 14 residues. This chain's CDR3 is CASSVGLAGNEQYF. CDR3 nucleotides: TGTGCCAGCAGCGTAGGACTAGCGGGAAACGAGCAGTACTTC.

The V call is TRBV18, the J call TRBJ2-3; D gene unclear. The CDR3 spans 13 residues. Trimming shortened V by 5 bases and J by 1 base, and 7 bases separated the two germline ends. Germline lookup yields CDR1 KGHSH and CDR2 LQKENI. In DNA form, the CDR3 reads TGTGCCAGCTCAACTACTCGCACAGATACGCAGTATTTT. It codes for CASSTTRTDTQYF.

The V gene is TRBV5-1, the J gene TRBJ2-7; D remains unclear. V was pared by 2 bases and J by 4 bases, with 13 bases between. Germline loops: CDR1 SGHRS, CDR2 YFSETQ. The CDR3 extends over 14 amino acids. CDR3 amino acids: CASSLTPSGYEQYF. The CDR3 DNA reads TGCGCCAGCAGCTTAACTCCTAGTGGGTACGAGCAGTACTTC.

J is TRBJ2-3 and V is TRBV11-2; 9 bases agree with TRBD2. The CDR3 is made up of 16 amino acids. With 2 bases clipped from V and 2 bases from J, the junction kept 5 bases outside the gene matches. In germline, CDR1 is SGHAT, CDR2 FQNNGV. The CDR3 DNA sequence: TGTGCCAGCAGCTTAAGGGCGGGGGGGATCACAGATACGCAGTATTTT. Protein sequence: CASSLRAGGITDTQYF.

The DNA of the CDR3 is TGTGCCAGCAGCCGAAGCTCGACAGGGGGCCGGGGGGAGCAGTACTTC. Protein sequence: CASSRSSTGGRGEQYF. The chain links TRBV5-4 to TRBJ2-7; TRBD1 matches 10 bases. The length of the CDR3 is 16 residues. Germline values: CDR1 SGHNT, CDR2 YYREEE (reference sequence). V lost 4 bases and J lost 7; bases outside the gene matches: 14.

J is TRBJ2-1 and V is TRBV27, with 7 nucleotides matching TRBD2. Germline V gene lookup returns CDR1 MNHEY and CDR2 SMNVEV (reference sequence). J lost 9 bases, V lost 7 bases, and 18 bases had no gene match. This CDR3 is built from 16 residues. The CDR3 reads CASTIQTSSGRFEQFF. CDR3 nucleotide sequence: TGTGCCAGCACCATCCAAACTTCCTCCGGGAGGTTTGAGCAGTTCTTC.